This T cell receptor beta chain was sequenced during a study of T cell responses to AZD1222 COVID-19 vaccine. Study outcomes and limitations: Mostly white British, mostly female donors; authors suggested clonal diversity may be underestimated. Among spike-specific TCRs, nearly half reportedly target unmutated variant regions.

The V and J ends lost 4 bases and 2 bases respectively, with 14 bases between them. CDR3 length equals 15 residues. Germline V gene data show CDR1 as LNHDA and CDR2 as SQIVND (reference sequence). Here immunoSEQ multiplex PCR was the method, and the copy in TCRdb shows in-frame clones only, minus some. The sample includes about 120,000 clones, 87% of them seen just once. A word on this clone: Its antigen is unidentified.

The source is an adult who received the AZD1222 COVID-19 vaccine. The sample in question was peripheral blood, obtained 28 days after the second AZD1222 dose. This chain uses TRBV19 with TRBJ1-1; no firm D call. CDR3 DNA sequence: TGTGCCAGTAGTACCGGGGAGGGCAGTAACACTGAAGCTTTCTTT. It encodes CASSTGEGSNTEAFF.